This TCR beta chain emerged from a study of T-cell reconstitution after alpha-beta-depleted transplantation in children (TCRdb year 2016). With regard to the full study: Using TCR repertoire profiling, the study quantitatively followed how T-cell immune reconstitution unfolded in children after TCRalphabeta/CD19-depleted allogeneic hematopoietic cell transplantation.

Concerning this clonotype itself: The antigen it recognizes is unknown. No base quality values were provided; no much bigger clone lies one nucleotide off.

The protocol used for the library was PCR. The instrument given in TCRdb is Illumina HiSeq 2500. TCR library preparation used molecular barcoding, with unique molecular identifiers applied to normalize quantification of the TCRbeta repertoire. The raw public reads went through TCRdb reprocessing: fastp at Q25, MiXCR clone calling, in-frame beta chains kept. A single entry per CDR3 protein holds the most common genes and DNA from its merged rows. The sample table shows some 590,000 distinct CDR3 sequences, and over 9.5% are seen once. The top ten clonotypes cover around 4% of the sample. The sequence came from a human donor who donated a stem cell graft to a child with acute myeloid leukemia. The sample was PBMCs from the stem cell graft donor, taken from the stem cell graft.

The DNA sequence is as follows: TGCAGCGTTGTAATTCGGCTAGCGCAGGAGCAGTTCTTC. Its protein reads: CSVVIRLAQEQFF. The chain uses TRBV29-1 and TRBJ2-1; TRBD2 is a weak D gene call, 6 bases matching. V sheds 4 bases and J sheds 10 bases, leaving 17 bases between their ends. The germline V gene supplies CDR1 SQVTM and CDR2 ANQGSEA. Its CDR3 holds 13 amino acids, cysteine through phenylalanine. The entry retains the CDR3 DNA only, 39 bases that are in frame from base 1.